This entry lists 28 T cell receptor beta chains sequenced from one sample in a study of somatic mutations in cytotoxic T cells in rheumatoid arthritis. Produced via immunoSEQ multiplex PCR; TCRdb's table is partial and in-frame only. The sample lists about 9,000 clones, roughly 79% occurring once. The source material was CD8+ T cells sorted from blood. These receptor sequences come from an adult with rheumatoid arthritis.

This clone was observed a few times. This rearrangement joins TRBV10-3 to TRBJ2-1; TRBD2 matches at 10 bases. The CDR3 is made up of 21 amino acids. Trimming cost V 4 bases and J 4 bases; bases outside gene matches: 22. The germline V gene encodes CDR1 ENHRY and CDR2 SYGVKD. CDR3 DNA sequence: TGTGCCATCAGTGCAAAAGAAGGACTAGCGGACTCTGGAGGGGCTTACAATGAGCAGTTCTTC. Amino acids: CAISAKEGLADSGGAYNEQFF.

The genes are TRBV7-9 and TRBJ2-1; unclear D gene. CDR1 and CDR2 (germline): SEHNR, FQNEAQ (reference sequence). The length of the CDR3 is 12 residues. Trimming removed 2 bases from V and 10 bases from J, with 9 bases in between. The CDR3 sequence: CASSLHPQEQFF. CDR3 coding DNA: TGTGCCAGCAGCTTACACCCTCAAGAGCAGTTCTTC.

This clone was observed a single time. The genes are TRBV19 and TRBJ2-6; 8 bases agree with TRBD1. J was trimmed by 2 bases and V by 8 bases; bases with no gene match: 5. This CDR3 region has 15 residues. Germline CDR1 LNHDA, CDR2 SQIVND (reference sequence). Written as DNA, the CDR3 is TGTGCCAGTCGGACAGGGTCAACTGGGGCCAACGTCCTGACTTTC. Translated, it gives CASRTGSTGANVLTF.

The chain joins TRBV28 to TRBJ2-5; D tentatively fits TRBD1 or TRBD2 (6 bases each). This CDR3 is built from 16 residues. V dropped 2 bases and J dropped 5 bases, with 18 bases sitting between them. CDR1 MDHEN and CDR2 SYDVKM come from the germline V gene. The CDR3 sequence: CASSLMGGAGVETQYF. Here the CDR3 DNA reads TGTGCCAGCAGTTTAATGGGGGGCGCGGGTGTGGAGACCCAGTACTTC.

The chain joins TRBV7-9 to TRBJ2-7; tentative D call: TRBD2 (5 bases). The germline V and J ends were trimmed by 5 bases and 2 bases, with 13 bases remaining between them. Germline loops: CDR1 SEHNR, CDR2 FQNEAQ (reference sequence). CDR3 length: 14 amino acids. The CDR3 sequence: CASSARDWTYEQYF. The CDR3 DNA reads TGTGCCAGCAGCGCCCGGGATTGGACCTACGAGCAGTACTTC.

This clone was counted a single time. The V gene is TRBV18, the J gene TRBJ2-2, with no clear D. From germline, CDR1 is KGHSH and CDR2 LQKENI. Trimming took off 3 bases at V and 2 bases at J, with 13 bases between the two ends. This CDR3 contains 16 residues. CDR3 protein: CASSPMGSQNTGELFF. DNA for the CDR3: TGTGCCAGCTCACCTATGGGATCCCAAAACACCGGGGAGCTGTTTTTT.

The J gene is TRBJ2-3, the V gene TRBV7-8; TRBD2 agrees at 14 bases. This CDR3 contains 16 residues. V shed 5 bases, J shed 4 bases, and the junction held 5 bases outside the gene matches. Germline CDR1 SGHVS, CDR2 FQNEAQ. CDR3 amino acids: CASSTGLAGAADTQYF. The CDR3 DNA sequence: TGTGCCAGCAGCACGGGACTAGCGGGAGCAGCAGATACGCAGTATTTT. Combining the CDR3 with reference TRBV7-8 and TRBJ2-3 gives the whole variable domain GAGVSQSPRYKVAKRGQDVALRCDPISGHVSLFWYQQALGQGPEFLTYFQNEAQLDKSGLPSDRFFAERPEGSVSTLKIQRTQQEDSAVYLCASSTGLAGAADTQYFGPGTRLTVL.

The CDR3 sequence is CASSRQGGFYGYTF. CDR3 nucleotide sequence: TGTGCCAGCAGTCGACAGGGGGGATTTTATGGCTACACCTTC. V usage is TRBV6-5 and J usage is TRBJ1-2, with 9 positions matching TRBD1. Germline lookup yields CDR1 MNHEY and CDR2 SVGAGI. The J segment lost 5 bases and the V segment lost 5 bases, leaving 6 bases of the junction unmatched. This CDR3 is 14 amino acids long.

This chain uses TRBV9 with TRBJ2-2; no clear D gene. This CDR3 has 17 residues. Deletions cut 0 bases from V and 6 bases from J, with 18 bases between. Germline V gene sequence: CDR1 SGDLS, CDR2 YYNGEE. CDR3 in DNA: TGTGCCAGCAGCGTAGCGGGTAGCCTTACTTGGCCCGGGGAGCTGTTTTTT. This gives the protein CASSVAGSLTWPGELFF. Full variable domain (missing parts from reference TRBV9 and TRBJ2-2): DSGVTQTPKHLITATGQRVTLRCSPRSGDLSVYWYQQSLDQGLQFLIQYYNGEERAKGNILERFSAQQFPDLHSELNLSSLELGDSALYFCASSVAGSLTWPGELFFGEGSRLTVL.

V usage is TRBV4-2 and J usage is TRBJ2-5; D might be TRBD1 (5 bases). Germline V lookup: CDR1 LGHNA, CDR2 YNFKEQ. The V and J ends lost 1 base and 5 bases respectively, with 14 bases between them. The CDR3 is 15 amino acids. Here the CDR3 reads CASSQVAGPGETQYF. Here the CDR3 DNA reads TGTGCCAGCAGCCAAGTCGCAGGGCCCGGGGAGACCCAGTACTTC.

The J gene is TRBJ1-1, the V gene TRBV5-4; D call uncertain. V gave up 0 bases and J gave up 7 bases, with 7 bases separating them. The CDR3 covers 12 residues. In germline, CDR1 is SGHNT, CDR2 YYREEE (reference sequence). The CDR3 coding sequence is TGTGCCAGCAGCTTGGAACAGATTGAAGCTTTCTTT. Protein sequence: CASSLEQIEAFF.

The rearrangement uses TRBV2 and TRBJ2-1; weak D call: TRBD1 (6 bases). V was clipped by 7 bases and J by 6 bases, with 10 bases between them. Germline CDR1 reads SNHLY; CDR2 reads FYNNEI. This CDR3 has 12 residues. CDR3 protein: CASKRGSNEQFF. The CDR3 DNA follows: TGTGCCAGCAAGAGGGGGTCCAATGAGCAGTTCTTC.

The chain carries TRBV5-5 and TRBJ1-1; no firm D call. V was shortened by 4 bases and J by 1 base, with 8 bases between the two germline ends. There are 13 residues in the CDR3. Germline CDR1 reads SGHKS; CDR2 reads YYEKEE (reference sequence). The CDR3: CASSEGWNTEAFF. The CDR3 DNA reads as TGTGCCAGCAGCGAAGGATGGAACACTGAAGCTTTCTTT.

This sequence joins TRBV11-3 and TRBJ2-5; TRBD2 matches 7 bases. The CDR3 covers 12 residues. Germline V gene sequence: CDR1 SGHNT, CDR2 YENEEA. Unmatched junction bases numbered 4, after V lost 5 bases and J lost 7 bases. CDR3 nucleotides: TGTGCCAGCAGCGATGGCGGGGGGACCCAGTACTTC. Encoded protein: CASSDGGGTQYF.

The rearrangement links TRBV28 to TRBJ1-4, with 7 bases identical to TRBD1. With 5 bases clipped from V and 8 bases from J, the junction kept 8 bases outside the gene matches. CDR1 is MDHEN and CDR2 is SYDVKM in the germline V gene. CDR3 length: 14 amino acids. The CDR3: CASSIRQGREKLFF. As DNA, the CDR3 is TGTGCCAGCAGTATAAGACAGGGACGGGAAAAACTGTTTTTT.

CDR3: CASSLAVGQPQHF. As DNA, the CDR3 is TGTGCCAGCAGTTTGGCAGTGGGGCAGCCCCAGCATTTT. The V and J genes are TRBV27 and TRBJ1-5; no clear D. The CDR3 runs 13 residues. Germline CDR1 reads MNHEY; CDR2 reads SMNVEV (reference sequence). Trimming took off 3 bases at V and 7 bases at J, with 10 bases between the two ends.

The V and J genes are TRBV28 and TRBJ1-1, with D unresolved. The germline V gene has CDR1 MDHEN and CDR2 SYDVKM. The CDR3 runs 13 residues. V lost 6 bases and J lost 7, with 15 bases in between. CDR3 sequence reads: CASSLPNVGEAFF. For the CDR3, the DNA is TGTGCCAGCAGCCTCCCCAACGTTGGTGAAGCTTTCTTT.

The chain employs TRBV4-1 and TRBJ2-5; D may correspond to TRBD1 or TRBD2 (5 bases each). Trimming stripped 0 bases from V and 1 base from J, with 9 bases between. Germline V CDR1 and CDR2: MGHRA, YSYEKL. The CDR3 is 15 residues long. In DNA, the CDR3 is TGCGCCAGCAGCCAAGACAGGGACGGCCAAGAGACCCAGTACTTC. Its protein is CASSQDRDGQETQYF.

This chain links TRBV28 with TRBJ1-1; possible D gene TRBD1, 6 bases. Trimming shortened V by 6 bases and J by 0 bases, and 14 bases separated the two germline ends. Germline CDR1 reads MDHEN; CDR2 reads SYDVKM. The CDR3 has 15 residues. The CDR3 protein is CASRDNRELNTEAFF. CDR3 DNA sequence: TGTGCCAGCAGGGACAACAGGGAATTGAACACTGAAGCTTTCTTT. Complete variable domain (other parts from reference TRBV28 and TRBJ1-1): DVKVTQSSRYLVKRTGEKVFLECVQDMDHENMFWYRQDPGLGLRLIYFSYDVKMKEKGDIPEGYSVSREKKERFSLILESASTNQTSMYLCASRDNRELNTEAFFGQGTRLTVV.

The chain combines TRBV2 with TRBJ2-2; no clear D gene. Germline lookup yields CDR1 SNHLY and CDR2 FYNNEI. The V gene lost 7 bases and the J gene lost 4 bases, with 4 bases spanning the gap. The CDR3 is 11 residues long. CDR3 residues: CASTRTGELFF. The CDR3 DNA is TGTGCCAGCACTCGCACCGGGGAGCTGTTTTTT.

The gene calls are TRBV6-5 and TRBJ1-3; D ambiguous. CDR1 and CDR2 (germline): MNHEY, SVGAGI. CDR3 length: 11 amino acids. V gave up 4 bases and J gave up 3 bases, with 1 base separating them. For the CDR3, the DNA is TGTGCCAGCAGTTTTGGAAACACCATATATTTT. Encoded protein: CASSFGNTIYF.

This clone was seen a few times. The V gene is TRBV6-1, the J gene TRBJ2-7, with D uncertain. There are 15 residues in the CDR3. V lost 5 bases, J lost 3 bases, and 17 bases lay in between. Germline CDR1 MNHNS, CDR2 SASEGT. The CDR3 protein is CASSPSTVLDYEQYF. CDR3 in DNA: TGTGCCAGCAGTCCATCAACAGTACTTGACTACGAGCAGTACTTC.

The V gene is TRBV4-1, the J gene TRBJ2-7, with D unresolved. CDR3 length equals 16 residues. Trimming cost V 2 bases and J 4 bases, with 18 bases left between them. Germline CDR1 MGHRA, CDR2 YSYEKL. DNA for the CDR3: TGCGCCAGCAGCCAAAGGCGGCAGAAAGGTCCATACGAGCAGTACGTC. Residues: CASSQRRQKGPYEQYV.

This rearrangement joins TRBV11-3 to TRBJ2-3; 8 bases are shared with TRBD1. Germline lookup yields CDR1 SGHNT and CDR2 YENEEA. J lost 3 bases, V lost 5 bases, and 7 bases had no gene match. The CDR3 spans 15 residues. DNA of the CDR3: TGTGCCAGCAGCCGCGGGACAGGCCAGACAGATACGCAGTATTTT. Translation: CASSRGTGQTDTQYF.

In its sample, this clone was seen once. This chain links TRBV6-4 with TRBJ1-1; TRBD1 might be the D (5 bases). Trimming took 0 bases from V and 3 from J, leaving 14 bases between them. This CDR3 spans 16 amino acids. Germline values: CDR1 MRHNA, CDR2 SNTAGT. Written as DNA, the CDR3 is TGTGCCAGCAGTGACTCGAGCTGGGGCAGGGACACTGAAGCTTTCTTT. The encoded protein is CASSDSSWGRDTEAFF.

The CDR3 is CASSWTGALYEQYF. The CDR3 DNA is TGTGCCAGCAGCTGGACAGGGGCCCTCTACGAGCAGTACTTC. The J gene is TRBJ2-7, the V gene TRBV27; the match to TRBD1 covers 9 bases. Germline CDR1 reads MNHEY; CDR2 reads SMNVEV (reference sequence). The CDR3 contains 14 residues. V dropped 6 bases and J dropped 3; count of bases not matched to a gene: 6.

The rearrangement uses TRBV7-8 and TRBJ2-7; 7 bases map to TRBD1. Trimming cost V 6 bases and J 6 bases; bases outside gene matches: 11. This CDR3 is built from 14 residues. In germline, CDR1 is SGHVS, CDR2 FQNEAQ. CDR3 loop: CASSPPGQFSEQYV. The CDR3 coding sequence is TGTGCCAGCAGTCCGCCGGGACAGTTCAGCGAGCAGTACGTC.

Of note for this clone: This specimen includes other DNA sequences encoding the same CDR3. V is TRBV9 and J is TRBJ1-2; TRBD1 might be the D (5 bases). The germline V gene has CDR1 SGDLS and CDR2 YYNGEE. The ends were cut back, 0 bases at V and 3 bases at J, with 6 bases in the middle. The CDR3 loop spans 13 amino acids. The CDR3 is CASSVGGDYGYTF. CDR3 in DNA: TGTGCCAGCAGCGTAGGGGGGGACTATGGCTACACCTTC.